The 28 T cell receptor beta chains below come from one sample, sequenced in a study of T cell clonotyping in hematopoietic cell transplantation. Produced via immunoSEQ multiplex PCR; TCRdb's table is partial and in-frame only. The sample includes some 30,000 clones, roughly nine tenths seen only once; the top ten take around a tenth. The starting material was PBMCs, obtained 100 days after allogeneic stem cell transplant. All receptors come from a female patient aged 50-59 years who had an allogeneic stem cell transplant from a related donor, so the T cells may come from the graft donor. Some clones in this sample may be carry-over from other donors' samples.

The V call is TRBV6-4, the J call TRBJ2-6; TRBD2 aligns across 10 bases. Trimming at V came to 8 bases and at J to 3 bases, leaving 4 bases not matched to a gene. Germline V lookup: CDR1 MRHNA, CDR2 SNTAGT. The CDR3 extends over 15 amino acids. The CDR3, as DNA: TGTGCCAGCTCCCGACTAGCGGGTGGGGCCAACGTCCTGACTTTC. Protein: CASSRLAGGANVLTF.

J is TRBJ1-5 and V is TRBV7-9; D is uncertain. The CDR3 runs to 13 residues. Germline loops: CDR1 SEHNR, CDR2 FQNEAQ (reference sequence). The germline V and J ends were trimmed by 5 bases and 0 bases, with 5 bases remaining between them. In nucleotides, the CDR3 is TGTGCCAGCAGCCACTATAGCAATCAGCCCCAGCATTTT. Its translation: CASSHYSNQPQHF.

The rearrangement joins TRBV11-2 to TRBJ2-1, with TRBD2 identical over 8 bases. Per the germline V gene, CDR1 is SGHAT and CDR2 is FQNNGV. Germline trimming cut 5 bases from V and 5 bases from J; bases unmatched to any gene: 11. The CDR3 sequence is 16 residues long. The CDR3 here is CASSRSRGAPNNEQFF. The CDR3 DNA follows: TGTGCCAGCAGCCGCTCGCGGGGGGCCCCCAACAATGAGCAGTTCTTC.

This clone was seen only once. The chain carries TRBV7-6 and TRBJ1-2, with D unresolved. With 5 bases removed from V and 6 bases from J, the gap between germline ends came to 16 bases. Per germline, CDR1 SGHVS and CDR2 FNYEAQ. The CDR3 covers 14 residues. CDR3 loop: CASSLTDGRDGYTF. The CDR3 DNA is TGTGCCAGCAGCCTTACTGACGGGAGGGATGGCTACACCTTC.

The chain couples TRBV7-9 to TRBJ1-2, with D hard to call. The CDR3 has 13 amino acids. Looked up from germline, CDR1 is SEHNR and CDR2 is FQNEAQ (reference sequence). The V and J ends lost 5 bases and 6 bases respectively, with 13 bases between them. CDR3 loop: CASSPSGGDGYTF. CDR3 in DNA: TGTGCCAGCAGCCCCTCGGGAGGTGATGGCTACACCTTC.

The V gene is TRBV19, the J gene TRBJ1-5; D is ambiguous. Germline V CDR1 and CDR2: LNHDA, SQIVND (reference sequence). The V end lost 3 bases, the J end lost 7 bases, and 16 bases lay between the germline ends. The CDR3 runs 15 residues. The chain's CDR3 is CASSIEGWVGQPQHF. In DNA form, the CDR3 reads TGTGCCAGTAGTATCGAGGGTTGGGTAGGACAGCCCCAGCATTTT.

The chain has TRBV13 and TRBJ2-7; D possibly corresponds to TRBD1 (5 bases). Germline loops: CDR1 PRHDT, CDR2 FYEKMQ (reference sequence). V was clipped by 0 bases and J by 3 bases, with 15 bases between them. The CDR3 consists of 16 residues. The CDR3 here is CASSLGAPGSNYEQYF. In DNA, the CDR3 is TGTGCCAGCAGCTTAGGGGCTCCAGGGTCCAACTACGAGCAGTACTTC.

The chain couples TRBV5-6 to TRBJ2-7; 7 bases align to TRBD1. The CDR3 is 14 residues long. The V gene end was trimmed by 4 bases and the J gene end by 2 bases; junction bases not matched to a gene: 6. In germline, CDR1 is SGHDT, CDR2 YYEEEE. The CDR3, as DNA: TGTGCCAGCAGCGAAACAGGGGTTCCCTACGAGCAGTACTTC. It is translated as CASSETGVPYEQYF.

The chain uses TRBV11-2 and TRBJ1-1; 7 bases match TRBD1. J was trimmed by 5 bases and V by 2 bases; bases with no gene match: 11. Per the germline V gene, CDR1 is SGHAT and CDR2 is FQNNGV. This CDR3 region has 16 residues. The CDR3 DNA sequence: TGTGCCAGCAGCTTAAAAGGGGGCCTAGGGGTAACTGAAGCTTTCTTT. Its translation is CASSLKGGLGVTEAFF.

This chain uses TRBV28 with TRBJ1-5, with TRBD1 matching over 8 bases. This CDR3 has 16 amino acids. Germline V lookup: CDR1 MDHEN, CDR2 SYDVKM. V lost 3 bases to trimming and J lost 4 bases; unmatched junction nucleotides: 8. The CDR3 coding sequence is TGTGCCAGCAGTTTTGCCCGGACAGGGTGGAATCAGCCCCAGCATTTT. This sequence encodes CASSFARTGWNQPQHF.

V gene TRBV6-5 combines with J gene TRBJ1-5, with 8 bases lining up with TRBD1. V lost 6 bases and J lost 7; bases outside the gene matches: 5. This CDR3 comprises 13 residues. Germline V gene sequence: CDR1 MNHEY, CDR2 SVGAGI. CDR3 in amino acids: CASSGQGRQPQHF. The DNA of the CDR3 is TGTGCCAGCAGCGGACAGGGAAGACAGCCCCAGCATTTT.

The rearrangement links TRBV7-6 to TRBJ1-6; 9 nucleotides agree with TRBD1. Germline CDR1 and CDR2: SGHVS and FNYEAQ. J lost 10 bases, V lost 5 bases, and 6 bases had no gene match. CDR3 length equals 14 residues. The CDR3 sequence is CASSHRGRGSPLHF. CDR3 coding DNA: TGTGCCAGCAGCCACAGGGGGCGCGGGTCACCCCTCCACTTT.

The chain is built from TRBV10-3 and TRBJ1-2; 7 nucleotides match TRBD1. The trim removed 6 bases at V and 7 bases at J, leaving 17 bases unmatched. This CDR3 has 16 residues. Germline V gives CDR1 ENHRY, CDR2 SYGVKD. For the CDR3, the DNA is TGTGCCATCAGGACAGGGACGCTTATGGATTCTGCTGGCTACACCTTC. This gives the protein CAIRTGTLMDSAGYTF.

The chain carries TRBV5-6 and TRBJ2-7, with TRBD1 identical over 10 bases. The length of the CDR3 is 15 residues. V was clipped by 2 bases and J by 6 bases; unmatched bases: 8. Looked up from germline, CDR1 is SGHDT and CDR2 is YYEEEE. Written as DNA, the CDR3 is TGTGCCAGCAGCTTTCGGGACAGGGGATATGGCGAGCAGTACTTC. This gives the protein CASSFRDRGYGEQYF.

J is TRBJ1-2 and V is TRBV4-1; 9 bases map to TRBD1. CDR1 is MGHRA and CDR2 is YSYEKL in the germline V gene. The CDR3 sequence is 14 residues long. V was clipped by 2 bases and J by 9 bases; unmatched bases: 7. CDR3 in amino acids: CASSQTGGFYSYTF. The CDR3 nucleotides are TGCGCCAGCAGCCAAACAGGGGGCTTTTATAGCTACACCTTC.

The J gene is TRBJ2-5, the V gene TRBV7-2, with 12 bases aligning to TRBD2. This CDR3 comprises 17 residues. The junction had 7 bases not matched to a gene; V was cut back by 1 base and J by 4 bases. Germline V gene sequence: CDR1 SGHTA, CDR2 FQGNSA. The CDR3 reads CASSLVGLAGGGETQYF. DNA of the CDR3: TGTGCCAGCAGCTTAGTGGGGCTAGCGGGGGGGGGAGAGACCCAGTACTTC.

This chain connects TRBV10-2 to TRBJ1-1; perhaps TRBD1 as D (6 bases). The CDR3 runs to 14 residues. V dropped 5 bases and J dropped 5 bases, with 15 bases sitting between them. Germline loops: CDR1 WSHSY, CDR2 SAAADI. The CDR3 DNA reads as TGCGCCAGCAGTTGGGGGGCCACGGGAACTGAAGCTTTCTTT. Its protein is CASSWGATGTEAFF.

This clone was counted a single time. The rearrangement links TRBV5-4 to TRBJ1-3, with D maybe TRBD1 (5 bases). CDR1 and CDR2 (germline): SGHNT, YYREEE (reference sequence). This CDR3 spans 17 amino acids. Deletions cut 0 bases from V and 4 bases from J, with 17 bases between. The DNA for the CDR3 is TGTGCCAGCAGCTTGGGGGTCGGGGGATCGGACGGAAACACCATATATTTT. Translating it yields CASSLGVGGSDGNTIYF.

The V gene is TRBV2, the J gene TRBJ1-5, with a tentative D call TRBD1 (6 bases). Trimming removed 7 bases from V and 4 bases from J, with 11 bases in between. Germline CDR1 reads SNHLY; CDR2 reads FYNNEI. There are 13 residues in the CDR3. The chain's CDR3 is CASIQGLNQPQHF. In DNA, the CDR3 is TGTGCCAGCATACAGGGCCTGAATCAGCCCCAGCATTTT.

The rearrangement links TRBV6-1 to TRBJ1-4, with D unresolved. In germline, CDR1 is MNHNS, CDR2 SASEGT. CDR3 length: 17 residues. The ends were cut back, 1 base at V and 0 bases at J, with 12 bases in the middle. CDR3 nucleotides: TGTGCCAGCAGTGAAGGGCGGACCCGCGCAACTAATGAAAAACTGTTTTTT. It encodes CASSEGRTRATNEKLFF.

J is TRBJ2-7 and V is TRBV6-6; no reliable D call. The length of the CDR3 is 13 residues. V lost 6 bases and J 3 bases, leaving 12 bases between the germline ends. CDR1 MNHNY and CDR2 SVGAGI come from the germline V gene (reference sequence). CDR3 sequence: CASRAGSFYEQYF. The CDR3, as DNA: TGTGCCAGCAGGGCCGGATCATTCTACGAGCAGTACTTC.

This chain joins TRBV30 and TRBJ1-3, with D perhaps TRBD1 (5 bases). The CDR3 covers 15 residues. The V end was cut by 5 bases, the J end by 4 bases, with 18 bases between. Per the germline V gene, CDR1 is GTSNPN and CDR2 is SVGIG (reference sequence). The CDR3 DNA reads TGTGCCTGGTCCACCAAAACGACAGTCGGAAACACCATATATTTT. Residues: CAWSTKTTVGNTIYF.

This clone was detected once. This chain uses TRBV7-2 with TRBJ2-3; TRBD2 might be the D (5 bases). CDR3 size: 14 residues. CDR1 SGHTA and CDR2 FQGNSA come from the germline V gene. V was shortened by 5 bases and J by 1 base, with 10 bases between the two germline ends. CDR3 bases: TGTGCCAGCAGCCGGGGTTTCCGCACAGATACGCAGTATTTT. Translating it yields CASSRGFRTDTQYF. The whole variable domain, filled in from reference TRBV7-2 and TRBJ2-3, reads GAGVSQSPSNKVTEKGKDVELRCDPISGHTALYWYRQSLGQGLEFLIYFQGNSAPDKSGLPSDRFSAERTGGSVSTLTIQRTQQEDSAVYLCASSRGFRTDTQYFGPGTRLTVL.

The CDR3 bases are TGTGCCAGCAGCGGACTTGGGGGCTTTAATGAAAAACTGTTTTTT. Translating gives CASSGLGGFNEKLFF. V usage is TRBV9 and J usage is TRBJ1-4; perhaps TRBD1 as D (6 bases). Trimming cost V 3 bases and J 4 bases, with 13 bases left between them. In germline, CDR1 is SGDLS, CDR2 YYNGEE. The CDR3 is 15 amino acids.

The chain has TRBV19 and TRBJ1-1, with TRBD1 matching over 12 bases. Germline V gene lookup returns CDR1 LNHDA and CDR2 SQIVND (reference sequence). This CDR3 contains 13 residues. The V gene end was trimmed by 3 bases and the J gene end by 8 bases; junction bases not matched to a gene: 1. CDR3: CASSIGTGGEAFF. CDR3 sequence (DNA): TGTGCCAGTAGTATCGGGACAGGGGGCGAAGCTTTCTTT. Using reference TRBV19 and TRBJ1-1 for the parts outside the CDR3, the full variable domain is DGGITQSPKYLFRKEGQNVTLSCEQNLNHDAMYWYRQDPGQGLRLIYYSQIVNDFQKGDIAEGYSVSREKKESFPLTVTSAQKNPTAFYLCASSIGTGGEAFFGQGTRLTVV.

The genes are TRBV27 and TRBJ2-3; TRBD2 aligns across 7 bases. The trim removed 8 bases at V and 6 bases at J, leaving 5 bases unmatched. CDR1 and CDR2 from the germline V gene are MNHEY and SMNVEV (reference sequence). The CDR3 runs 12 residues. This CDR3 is CASQMGGDTQYF. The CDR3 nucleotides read TGTGCCAGCCAGATGGGGGGGGATACGCAGTATTTT.

The CDR3 DNA follows: TGTGCCAGCAGCGTGGGTACGTGGATGAACACCGGGGAGCTGTTTTTT. Translating gives CASSVGTWMNTGELFF. The V gene is TRBV9, the J gene TRBJ2-2, with D unclear. CDR1 is SGDLS and CDR2 is YYNGEE in the germline V gene. The CDR3 is made up of 16 amino acids. V gave up 2 bases and J gave up 1 base, with 12 bases separating them.

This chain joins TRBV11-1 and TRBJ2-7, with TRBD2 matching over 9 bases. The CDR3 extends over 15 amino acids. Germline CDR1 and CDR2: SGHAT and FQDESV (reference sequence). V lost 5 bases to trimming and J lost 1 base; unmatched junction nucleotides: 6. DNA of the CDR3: TGTGCCAGCAGCGTCACTAGCGGGTCTTCCTACGAGCAGTACTTC. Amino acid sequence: CASSVTSGSSYEQYF. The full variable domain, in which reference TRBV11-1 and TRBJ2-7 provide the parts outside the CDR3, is EAEVAQSPRYKITEKSQAVAFWCDPISGHATLYWYRQILGQGPELLVQFQDESVVDDSQLPKDRFSAERLKGVDSTLKIQPAELGDSAMYLCASSVTSGSSYEQYFGPGTRLTVT.